The 23 T cell receptor beta chains presented below share a single source sample, sequenced in a study of tumor-infiltrating lymphocytes in primary liver carcinoma. Taking about 20-31 mg of unsorted bulk tissue, the authors co-extracted RNA and DNA. The template, roughly 0.45 ug total RNA, yielded TCR beta cDNA made with a constant-region primer. Modified slightly, ARM-PCR produced TCR beta libraries over three nested multiplex PCR rounds. TRBV1-TRBV30 forward primers paired with a C-beta reverse primer were used in the first two PCR rounds, which ran approximately 10 cycles each. From the multiplex PCR reads, TCRdb called clonotypes with MiXCR, one entry per CDR3 protein. There are about 35,000 distinct CDR3 sequences in the sample; over 65% occur only once, and roughly 15% lies in the top ten. The material sequenced was liver tumor tissue from sampling region 4. The subset here: tumor region T4, right-lateral pole. All receptors derive from a man aged 35 to 55 with primary liver carcinoma and hepatitis B virus infection.

To note about this clonotype: An end of the junction does not agree with germline; a read error may underlie this. The gene calls are TRBV6-6 and TRBJ1-1; a possible D gene is TRBD1 (5 bases). CDR3 size: 13 residues. Germline CDR1 reads MNHNY; CDR2 reads SVGAGI (reference sequence). CDR3 coding DNA: TGTGCCAGCGGCACCGGGGGGACTACTGAGGCTTTCTTT. Translation gives CASGTGGTTEAFF.

This clonotype is medium-sized within its sample. The CDR3 here is CASSPHLDDRFNQPQHF. CDR3 sequence (DNA): TGTGCCAGCAGCCCCCACCTGGACGATCGCTTCAATCAGCCCCAGCATTTT. J is TRBJ1-5 and V is TRBV6-6; D not certain. Per the germline V gene, CDR1 is MNHNY and CDR2 is SVGAGI (reference sequence). V dropped 6 bases and J dropped 3 bases, with 21 bases sitting between them. This CDR3 spans 17 amino acids.

This clonotype was seen at least ten times. A much larger clone is a single base away; this may be a read error. The gene calls are TRBV7-9 and TRBJ1-5; the D gene is possibly TRBD1 (6 bases). Trimming took off 5 bases at V and 6 bases at J, with 11 bases between the two ends. The germline V gene encodes CDR1 SEHNR and CDR2 FQNEAQ (reference sequence). The CDR3 spans 13 residues. CDR3 nucleotides: TGTGCCAGCAGCGCATTAGGGGGTCAGCCCCAGCATTTT. It encodes CASSALGGQPQHF. Together with reference TRBV7-9 and TRBJ1-5, the CDR3 gives the full variable domain: DTGVSQNPRHKITKRGQNVTFRCDPISEHNRLYWYRQTLGQGPEFLTYFQNEAQLEKSRLLSDRFSAERPKGSFSTLEIQRTEQGDSAMYLCASSALGGQPQHFGDGTRLSIL.

With respect to this clonotype: The junction departs from germline at one end; a sequencing error may be responsible. The V and J genes are TRBV6-2 or TRBV6-3 and TRBJ2-2; 8 positions agree with TRBD1. Germline V gene data show CDR1 as MNHEY and CDR2 as SVGEGT. There are 14 residues in the CDR3. CDR3: CVSSRTGFTEELFF. The CDR3 nucleotides are TGTGTCAGCAGTCGGACAGGGTTCACCGAGGAGCTGTTTTTT.

As concerns this clonotype: Compared with germline, one end of the junction differs, possibly owing to a read error. The chain couples TRBV12-3 or TRBV12-4 to TRBJ2-3; the D gene is possibly TRBD2 (6 bases). The CDR3 runs 14 residues. The CDR3 nucleotides read TGTGTCAGCAGTTTACCAAGCGGGTGGGATATGCAGTATTTT. Residues: CVSSLPSGWDMQYF.

Of note for this clonotype: Relative to the germline gene, one junction end is altered; a read error may explain this. V usage is TRBV11-1 and J usage is TRBJ1-1, with a possible D match to TRBD1 (5 bases). The CDR3 loop spans 15 amino acids. Germline CDR1 and CDR2: SGHAT and FQDESV (reference sequence). The CDR3 reads CASSFRQTLGTEAFF. The CDR3, as DNA: TGTGCAAGCAGCTTCCGACAGACCTTGGGGACTGAAGCCTTCTTT. Supplemented by reference TRBV11-1 and TRBJ1-1, the full variable domain reads EAEVAQSPRYKITEKSQAVAFWCDPISGHATLYWYRQILGQGPELLVQFQDESVVDDSQLPKDRFSAERLKGVDSTLKIQPAELGDSAMYLCASSFRQTLGTEAFFGQGTRLTVV.

This clonotype was found once. The CDR3 ends on some other residue instead of the conserved phenylalanine or tryptophan, so this is likely a read error. J is TRBJ2-3 and V is TRBV11-2, with 10 positions matching TRBD2. The V gene end was trimmed by 1 base and the J gene end by 7 bases; junction bases not matched to a gene: 5. Germline V gene data show CDR1 as SGHAT and CDR2 as FQNNGV. There are 15 residues in the CDR3. This CDR3 is CASSLGQLAGHTQYY. As DNA, the CDR3 is TGTGCCAGCAGCTTAGGGCAACTAGCGGGACATACGCAGTATTAT.

Comments on this clonotype: One junction end does not reproduce the germline sequence, and a read error may be involved. The chain recombines TRBV28 with TRBJ2-1; 12 bases are shared with TRBD1. This CDR3 is 15 amino acids long. From germline, CDR1 is MDHEN and CDR2 SYDVKM. CDR3 coding DNA: TGTGCCAGCATCTTGGGACAGGGGGCGACCGATGAGCGGTTCTTC. Protein product: CASILGQGATDERFF.

V and J are TRBV4-2 and TRBJ2-1, with a weak D call TRBD1 (7 bases). The V and J ends lost 3 bases and 5 bases respectively, with 17 bases between them. CDR1 LGHNA and CDR2 YNFKEQ come from the germline V gene. This CDR3 comprises 16 residues. DNA of the CDR3: TGTGCCAGCAGCCACACCGGGGGACAGAGGCACAATGAGCAGTTCTTC. Translation gives CASSHTGGQRHNEQFF.

V is TRBV24-1 and J is TRBJ2-7, with 13 bases that match TRBD2. The trim removed 7 bases at V and 5 bases at J, leaving 13 bases unmatched. The CDR3 contains 17 residues. CDR1 is KGHDR, CDR2 SFDVKD, per germline. In nucleotides, the CDR3 is TGTGCCACCAGCAATTACGGTACTAGCGGGAGGGTCGACGAGCAGTACTTC. Translating it yields CATSNYGTSGRVDEQYF.

The V gene is TRBV7-9, the J gene TRBJ2-3; unclear D gene. V was shortened by 6 bases and J by 12 bases, with 10 bases between the two germline ends. The CDR3 has 10 residues. Germline V gives CDR1 SEHNR, CDR2 FQNEAQ (reference sequence). The CDR3 is CASSDDIQYF. CDR3 DNA sequence: TGTGCCAGCAGTGATGATATACAGTATTTT.

In the case of this clonotype: Relative to the germline gene, one junction end is altered; a read error may explain this. This chain uses TRBV12-5 with TRBJ2-7; the D call may be TRBD1 or TRBD2 (5 bases each). The CDR3 is 13 residues long. The V gene's germline CDR1 is LGHNT and CDR2 FRNRAP. In DNA form, the CDR3 reads TGTGCCTGTGAGGGGACCGGTTCCCACGAGCAATACTTC. It codes for CACEGTGSHEQYF.

The chain combines TRBV4-2 with TRBJ2-7; D tentatively fits TRBD1 or TRBD2 (5 bases each). Germline CDR1 LGHNA, CDR2 YNFKEQ. The CDR3 is made up of 15 amino acids. Here the CDR3 reads CASSRDKGSGYEQYF. The CDR3 DNA sequence: TGTGCTAGTAGCCGAGATAAGGGGAGCGGCTACGAGCAGTACTTC.

To note about this clonotype: The CDR3 does not close with the conserved phenylalanine or tryptophan, likely indicating a read error. This chain links TRBV11-1 with TRBJ1-2; 9 positions match TRBD1. The CDR3 totals 15 residues. The germline V gene encodes CDR1 SGHAT and CDR2 FQDESV (reference sequence). The CDR3 loop reads CASSRDRGANYGYTS. CDR3 nucleotides: TGTGCCAGCAGTCGCGACAGGGGGGCGAACTACGGCTACACCTCC.

This clonotype ranks as medium-sized. The rearrangement uses TRBV12-3 or TRBV12-4 and TRBJ2-7, with D unresolved. Trimming took 1 base from V and 4 from J, leaving 8 bases between them. The CDR3 is made up of 13 amino acids. The chain's CDR3 is CASSLGRRYEQYF. The CDR3 nucleotides are TGTGCCAGCAGTTTAGGTCGCAGGTACGAGCAGTACTTC.

On this clonotype itself: The junction shows a germline mismatch at one end, possibly a read error. The rearrangement uses TRBV7-9 and TRBJ2-7; D might be TRBD1 or TRBD2, each matching 5 bases. Germline CDR1 reads SEHNR; CDR2 reads FQNEAQ (reference sequence). The CDR3 spans 13 residues. The CDR3 reads CANSLQEASEQCF. CDR3 nucleotides: TGTGCCAACAGCTTACAGGAGGCCTCCGAGCAGTGCTTC.

This clonotype has a count of ten or more. A read error may be the cause here, since a much bigger clone is one base away. V gene TRBV13 combines with J gene TRBJ2-7; D is ambiguous. Germline values: CDR1 PRHDT, CDR2 FYEKMQ (reference sequence). The CDR3 sequence is 14 residues long. Trimming left V 5 bases short and J 6 bases short, with 17 bases between. Here the CDR3 DNA reads TGTGCCAGCAGCCCCTATACTTATTCGGGCGAGCAGTACTTC. It yields the protein CASSPYTYSGEQYF.

About this clonotype itself: Relative to the germline gene, one junction end is altered; a read error may explain this. The rearrangement links TRBV5-1 to TRBJ1-1; the D is unclear. From germline, CDR1 is SGHRS and CDR2 YFSETQ. The CDR3 sequence is 15 residues long. CDR3 nucleotides: TGCGCCAGCAGCTTGGAAGTAGGAGAGAGGACTGAAGGTTTCTTT. Translating it yields CASSLEVGERTEGFF.

About this clonotype itself: The CDR3 end shows no conserved phenylalanine or tryptophan, and so a read error is likely. CDR3 residues: CASSQDSGRGNEQYL. For the CDR3, the DNA is TGTGCCAGCAGCCAAGATAGCGGTAGGGGCAACGAGCAGTACTTA. This chain uses TRBV4-2 with TRBJ2-7; weak D call: TRBD2 (6 bases). The CDR3 totals 15 residues. V was shortened by 0 bases and J by 5 bases, with 14 bases between the two germline ends. Germline V CDR1 and CDR2: LGHNA, YNFKEQ.

This clonotype is deemed medium-sized. V is TRBV6-9 and J is TRBJ2-2; possibly TRBD1 for D (5 bases). The CDR3 covers 13 residues. V gave up 8 bases and J gave up 3 bases, with 10 bases separating them. Germline V CDR1 and CDR2: MNHGY, SVAAGI. The CDR3 nucleotides are TGTGCCAGCGCCAGGGTGGACACCGGGGAGCTGTTTTTT. Its translation is CASARVDTGELFF.

This clonotype was counted at least ten times. This could be a read error, since a much larger clone is one nucleotide away. This chain uses TRBV6-5 with TRBJ2-2, with 13 bases that match TRBD2. CDR1 MNHEY and CDR2 SVGAGI come from the germline V gene. The CDR3 covers 15 residues. CDR3 region: CAGSSAGLAGGELFF. The CDR3 DNA sequence: TGTGCCGGCAGTTCCGCGGGACTAGCGGGAGGGGAGCTGTTTTTT.

Comments on this clonotype: In this CDR3 the conserved last residue, phenylalanine or tryptophan, is missing, so a read error is likely. The rearrangement links TRBV28 to TRBJ1-1, with unresolved D. Germline-derived CDR1 and CDR2 are MDHEN and SYDVKM. The CDR3 runs 14 residues. The CDR3 coding sequence is TGTACCAGCAGTACCCTCCAGGATATCACTGAAGCTTTCTAT. This translates into CTSSTLQDITEAFY.

The rearrangement uses TRBV10-3 and TRBJ1-2, with D perhaps matching TRBD1 (5 bases). CDR1 and CDR2 from the germline V gene are ENHRY and SYGVKD. V was cut by 6 bases and J by 9 bases, with 14 bases left in between. CDR3 size: 12 residues. As DNA, the CDR3 is TGTGCCATCAGGATGGGGGGGAGCTGCTACACCTTC. Protein: CAIRMGGSCYTF.